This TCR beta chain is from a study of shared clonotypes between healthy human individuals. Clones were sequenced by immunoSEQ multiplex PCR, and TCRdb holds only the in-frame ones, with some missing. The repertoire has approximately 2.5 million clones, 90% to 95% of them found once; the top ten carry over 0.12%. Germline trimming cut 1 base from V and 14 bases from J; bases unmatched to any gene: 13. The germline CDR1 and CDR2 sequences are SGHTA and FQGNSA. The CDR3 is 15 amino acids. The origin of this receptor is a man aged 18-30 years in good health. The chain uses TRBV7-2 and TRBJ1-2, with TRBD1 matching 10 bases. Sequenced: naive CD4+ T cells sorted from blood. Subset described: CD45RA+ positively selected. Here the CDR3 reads CASSLVRGQGKVGTF. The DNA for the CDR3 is TGTGCCAGCAGCTTAGTTAGGGGACAGGGGAAGGTAGGGACCTTC.